The 28 T cell receptor beta chains below were found in one sample sequenced in a study of cytomegalovirus exposure and HLA in healthy donors. Primers included in the PCR were 60 Vbeta and 13 Jbeta primers. Sequencing was performed with immunoSEQ multiplex PCR; in TCRdb, only in-frame clones are kept and a portion is missing. The profile covers 55,000 to 80,000 clones, with around 80% appearing a single time and 1.9% taken by the ten largest. Sequenced input: PBMCs. These receptors were taken from a man aged 18 to 29 in good health and CMV-seronegative.

As DNA, the CDR3 is TGTGCCAGCAGTCCCCCCACGGACAGGGAATCGTGGTATCAGCCCCAGCATTTT. Translated: CASSPPTDRESWYQPQHF. V gene TRBV28 combines with J gene TRBJ1-5, with TRBD1 matching over 8 bases. The ends lost 5 bases at V and 5 bases at J; junction bases unmatched: 17. Per the germline V gene, CDR1 is MDHEN and CDR2 is SYDVKM. CDR3 size: 18 residues.

This clone occurred a few times. The CDR3 reads CASSRVGTHRYNEQFF. The CDR3 region has the DNA TGTGCCAGCAGCCGCGTTGGGACTCACCGCTACAATGAGCAGTTCTTC. The chain couples TRBV5-5 to TRBJ2-1; perhaps TRBD2 as D (6 bases). The V gene lost 4 bases and the J gene lost 3 bases, with 17 bases spanning the gap. CDR1 is SGHKS and CDR2 is YYEKEE in the germline V gene (reference sequence). The CDR3 length is 16 residues. The whole variable domain, filled in from reference TRBV5-5 and TRBJ2-1, reads DAGVTQSPTHLIKTRGQQVTLRCSPISGHKSVSWYQQVLGQGPQFIFQYYEKEERGRGNFPDRFSARQFPNYSSELNVNALLLGDSALYLCASSRVGTHRYNEQFFGPGTRLTVL.

The chain couples TRBV9 to TRBJ2-2; the D gene is possibly TRBD1 (6 bases). The CDR3 totals 15 residues. Trimming left V 2 bases short and J 0 bases short, with 8 bases between. Germline CDR1 is SGDLS and CDR2 is YYNGEE. The CDR3, as DNA: TGTGCCAGCAGCGTTTCAGGGGCGAACACCGGGGAGCTGTTTTTT. Amino acids: CASSVSGANTGELFF. The full variable domain, in which reference TRBV9 and TRBJ2-2 provide the parts outside the CDR3, is DSGVTQTPKHLITATGQRVTLRCSPRSGDLSVYWYQQSLDQGLQFLIQYYNGEERAKGNILERFSAQQFPDLHSELNLSSLELGDSALYFCASSVSGANTGELFFGEGSRLTVL.

CDR3 amino acids: CASSRKYNYEQYF. The DNA for the CDR3 is TGTGCCAGCAGCCGAAAATACAACTACGAGCAGTACTTC. The chain has TRBV7-2 and TRBJ2-7; D is ambiguous. In germline, CDR1 is SGHTA, CDR2 FQGNSA. The CDR3 runs 13 residues. V was pared by 5 bases and J by 3 bases, with 11 bases between.

This chain connects TRBV9 to TRBJ2-7, with D maybe TRBD2 (5 bases). Trimming shortened V by 3 bases and J by 5 bases, and 21 bases separated the two germline ends. Per the germline V gene, CDR1 is SGDLS and CDR2 is YYNGEE. The CDR3 is 16 residues long. Here the CDR3 DNA reads TGTGCCAGCAGCGCCGGGCTAAGGCAGTACGGGGACGAGCAGTACTTC. Its translation is CASSAGLRQYGDEQYF.

The chain uses TRBV30 and TRBJ2-7; D not resolved. Germline CDR1 reads GTSNPN; CDR2 reads SVGIG (reference sequence). Trimming took off 3 bases at V and 2 bases at J, with 14 bases between the two ends. The CDR3 has 14 residues. The CDR3 nucleotides read TGTGCCTGGAGCCCTCCGGGTCCCACCTACGAGCAGTACTTC. This translates into CAWSPPGPTYEQYF. Full variable domain (remainder filled in from reference TRBV30 and TRBJ2-7): SQTIHQWPATLVQPVGSPLSLECTVEGTSNPNLYWYRQAAGRGLQLLFYSVGIGQISSEVPQNLSASRPQDRQFILSSKKLLLSDSGFYLCAWSPPGPTYEQYFGPGTRLTVT.

The chain employs TRBV7-9 and TRBJ2-7; 7 bases align to TRBD1. This CDR3 is 15 amino acids long. CDR1 and CDR2 (germline): SEHNR, FQNEAQ (reference sequence). V shed 2 bases, J shed 2 bases, and the junction held 6 bases outside the gene matches. The CDR3 region is CASSLLAGGPYEQYF. The CDR3 DNA sequence: TGTGCCAGCAGCTTATTGGCAGGGGGACCCTACGAGCAGTACTTC.

This chain joins TRBV27 and TRBJ2-3; 10 nucleotides match TRBD2. Germline assignment: CDR1 MNHEY and CDR2 SMNVEV (reference sequence). The CDR3 runs to 16 residues. The J segment lost 1 base and the V segment lost 3 bases, leaving 4 bases of the junction unmatched. CDR3 nucleotide sequence: TGTGCCAGCAGTTTTTTCCTAGCGGGAGGCACAGATACGCAGTATTTT. Protein sequence: CASSFFLAGGTDTQYF.

J is TRBJ2-5 and V is TRBV6-1; TRBD1 agrees at 7 bases. The CDR3 contains 15 residues. The V gene end was trimmed by 2 bases and the J gene end by 6 bases; junction bases not matched to a gene: 9. Germline CDR1 reads MNHNS; CDR2 reads SASEGT. The CDR3 nucleotides are TGTGCCAGCAGTGAAAACGACAGGGTTGGACAGACCCAGTACTTC. Translated: CASSENDRVGQTQYF.

The chain has TRBV15 and TRBJ2-3; 11 bases are shared with TRBD2. Trimming at V came to 0 bases and at J to 6 bases, leaving 8 bases not matched to a gene. The CDR3 contains 17 residues. Germline loops: CDR1 LNHNV, CDR2 YYDKDF (reference sequence). This chain's CDR3 is CATSRDYSSGGPDTQYF. Here the CDR3 DNA reads TGTGCCACCAGCAGAGATTATTCTAGCGGGGGGCCGGATACGCAGTATTTT.

The CDR3 bases are TGTGCCAGCAGCTCCGGGAGGATGCCTAACTATGGCTACACCTTC. Protein sequence: CASSSGRMPNYGYTF. V usage is TRBV7-9 and J usage is TRBJ1-2; D unresolved. The CDR3 totals 15 residues. The germline CDR1 and CDR2 sequences are SEHNR and FQNEAQ (reference sequence). V lost 4 bases and J 0 bases, leaving 12 bases between the germline ends.

The chain employs TRBV19 and TRBJ2-2; 9 bases are a match to TRBD1. Germline CDR1 LNHDA, CDR2 SQIVND (reference sequence). Trimming took 1 base from V and 6 from J; bases not matched to a gene: 9. CDR3 length equals 17 residues. The CDR3 nucleotides read TGTGCCAGTAGTATAGGAGCGGGACAGGGTCCGGCCGGGGAGCTGTTTTTT. Translated: CASSIGAGQGPAGELFF.

J is TRBJ2-1 and V is TRBV6-6; the D is unclear. The V and J ends lost 2 bases and 4 bases respectively, with 6 bases between them. The CDR3 is 13 amino acids. Germline CDR1 MNHNY, CDR2 SVGAGI (reference sequence). The CDR3 nucleotides are TGTGCCAGCAGTTACCTAGGTTACAATGAGCAGTTCTTC. Translated, it gives CASSYLGYNEQFF.

J is TRBJ2-7 and V is TRBV10-3; 9 bases are a match to TRBD1. Unmatched junction bases numbered 9, after V lost 4 bases and J lost 5 bases. The germline V gene has CDR1 ENHRY and CDR2 SYGVKD. The CDR3 consists of 15 residues. CDR3 amino acids: CAISGGADRGNEQYF. The CDR3 nucleotides read TGTGCCATCAGTGGGGGGGCGGACAGGGGAAACGAGCAGTACTTC.

This clone was counted only a few times. The CDR3 sequence is CASSNPPGLAGKTDTQYF. Written as DNA, the CDR3 is TGTGCCAGCAGCAATCCCCCGGGACTAGCGGGGAAGACAGATACGCAGTATTTT. The chain recombines TRBV5-4 with TRBJ2-3; 13 bases agree with TRBD2. CDR3 size: 18 residues. Germline assignment: CDR1 SGHNT and CDR2 YYREEE (reference sequence). V lost 4 bases, J lost 3 bases, and 11 bases stayed unmatched.

The chain uses TRBV19 and TRBJ2-2, with TRBD1 identical over 7 bases. The germline V gene encodes CDR1 LNHDA and CDR2 SQIVND (reference sequence). The length of the CDR3 is 14 residues. Trimming cost V 4 bases and J 3 bases; bases outside gene matches: 2. The CDR3 nucleotides read TGTGCCAGTAGTAACAGGGGTTACACCGGGGAGCTGTTTTTT. Protein product: CASSNRGYTGELFF.

This chain joins TRBV5-6 and TRBJ2-3; no definite D call. CDR3 length: 12 residues. V shed 2 bases and J shed 5 bases, with 6 bases lying between them. CDR1 is SGHDT, CDR2 YYEEEE, per germline. The CDR3 DNA reads TGTGCCAGCAGCTTCCCGGGAGATACGCAGTATTTT. Translated: CASSFPGDTQYF.

The CDR3 sequence is CASSLSAGGTANTGELFF. CDR3 bases: TGTGCCAGCAGCTTATCAGCAGGGGGGACTGCGAACACCGGGGAGCTGTTTTTT. J is TRBJ2-2 and V is TRBV7-6, with D tentatively TRBD1 (7 bases). Trimming stripped 2 bases from V and 0 bases from J, with 16 bases between. Germline CDR1 and CDR2: SGHVS and FNYEAQ. CDR3 size: 18 residues.

The chain recombines TRBV29-1 with TRBJ2-7; 10 bases map to TRBD1. The CDR3 has 14 residues. The germline V gene encodes CDR1 SQVTM and CDR2 ANQGSEA. The junction had 9 bases not matched to a gene; V was cut back by 6 bases and J by 4 bases. The CDR3 nucleotides read TGCAGCGTCCGCCTCGAGGGACAGGGGTACGAGCAGTACTTC. Protein product: CSVRLEGQGYEQYF.

The chain has TRBV27 and TRBJ2-7; TRBD1 is a possible D gene (6 bases). The germline V and J ends were trimmed by 6 bases and 1 base, with 16 bases remaining between them. Germline CDR1 MNHEY, CDR2 SMNVEV (reference sequence). This CDR3 is built from 15 residues. For the CDR3, the DNA is TGTGCCAGCAGCCTCGGGACATCTACTTCCTACGAGCAGTACTTC. Translating it yields CASSLGTSTSYEQYF.

The chain links TRBV27 to TRBJ2-7; 7 bases map to TRBD2. The CDR3 has 14 amino acids. V lost 5 bases to trimming and J lost 0 bases; unmatched junction nucleotides: 4. Germline V gene lookup returns CDR1 MNHEY and CDR2 SMNVEV (reference sequence). The CDR3 here is CASSGTTLSYEQYF. CDR3 DNA: TGTGCCAGCAGTGGGACTACCCTCTCCTACGAGCAGTACTTC.

This clone showed up just a few times. This sequence joins TRBV19 and TRBJ2-7; D is perhaps TRBD1 (6 bases). Germline V gives CDR1 LNHDA, CDR2 SQIVND (reference sequence). V lost 5 bases, J lost 5 bases, and 10 bases lay in between. The CDR3 has 12 residues. The CDR3 loop reads CASSFYRDEQYF. CDR3 nucleotide sequence: TGTGCCAGTAGTTTCTACAGGGACGAGCAGTACTTC.

Notes on this clone: One end of the junction does not line up with germline, which may come from a read error. This chain uses TRBV4-1 with TRBJ1-6, with TRBD1 identical over 10 bases. Germline lookup yields CDR1 MGHRA and CDR2 YSYEKL. The CDR3 is made up of 18 amino acids. The CDR3 sequence is CASSPGTGDRFYNSPLPF. The CDR3 nucleotides read TGCGCCAGCAGCCCGGGGACAGGGGACCGTTTCTATAATTCACCCCTCCCCTTT.

This clone has more than one count but fewer than ten. The chain combines TRBV9 with TRBJ2-3; 10 bases are a match to TRBD1. The CDR3 sequence is 14 residues long. Germline V gives CDR1 SGDLS, CDR2 YYNGEE. Unmatched junction bases numbered 10, after V lost 3 bases and J lost 12 bases. CDR3 in DNA: TGTGCCAGCAGCGCAAGCGGGACAGGGGCAGCCCAGTATTTT. This encodes CASSASGTGAAQYF.

V gene TRBV15 combines with J gene TRBJ1-5; weak D call: TRBD1 (6 bases). In germline, CDR1 is LNHNV, CDR2 YYDKDF (reference sequence). Trimming shortened V by 5 bases and J by 7 bases, and 9 bases separated the two germline ends. This CDR3 has 12 residues. In nucleotides, the CDR3 is TGTGCCACCAGCGTTGGGGGCCAGCCCCAGCATTTT. Translation: CATSVGGQPQHF. Full variable domain (rest looked up from reference TRBV15 and TRBJ1-5): DAMVIQNPRYQVTQFGKPVTLSCSQTLNHNVMYWYQQKSSQAPKLLFHYYDKDFNNEADTPDNFQSRRPNTSFCFLDIRSPGLGDTAMYLCATSVGGQPQHFGDGTRLSIL.

The J gene is TRBJ2-2, the V gene TRBV7-2; no firm D call. V lost 2 bases and J 6 bases, leaving 10 bases between the germline ends. There are 14 residues in the CDR3. Germline values: CDR1 SGHTA, CDR2 FQGNSA. The CDR3 DNA reads TGTGCCAGCAGCTTAACCCCGGGTTCCGGGGAGCTGTTTTTT. Translated: CASSLTPGSGELFF.

The chain uses TRBV12-5 and TRBJ2-3, with no clear D. CDR1 is LGHNT and CDR2 is FRNRAP in the germline V gene. V lost 4 bases, J lost 7 bases, and 6 bases lay in between. The CDR3 is 11 amino acids. The DNA for the CDR3 is TGTGCTAGTGGTTCGCCTAATACGCAGTATTTT. Translated: CASGSPNTQYF.

CDR3 coding DNA: TGTGCCAGCAGCATCGACAGGGCCCTCTATGGCTACACCTTC. This gives the protein CASSIDRALYGYTF. The chain has TRBV5-8 and TRBJ1-2, with 7 bases aligning to TRBD1. This CDR3 is built from 14 residues. CDR1 is SGHTS and CDR2 is YDEGEE in the germline V gene. V shed 4 bases and J 4 bases; nucleotides not matched to a gene: 7.